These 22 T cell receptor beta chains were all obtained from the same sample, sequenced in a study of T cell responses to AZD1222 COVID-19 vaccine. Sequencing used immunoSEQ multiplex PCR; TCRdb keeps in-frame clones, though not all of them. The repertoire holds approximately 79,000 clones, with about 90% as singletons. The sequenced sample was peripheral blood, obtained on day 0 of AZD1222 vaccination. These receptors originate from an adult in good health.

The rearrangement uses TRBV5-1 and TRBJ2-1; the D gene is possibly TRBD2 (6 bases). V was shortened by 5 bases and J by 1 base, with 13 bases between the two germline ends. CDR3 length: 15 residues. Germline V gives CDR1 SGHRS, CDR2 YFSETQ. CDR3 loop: CASRDREKSYNEQFF. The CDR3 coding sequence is TGCGCCAGCAGGGATCGGGAGAAATCCTACAATGAGCAGTTCTTC.

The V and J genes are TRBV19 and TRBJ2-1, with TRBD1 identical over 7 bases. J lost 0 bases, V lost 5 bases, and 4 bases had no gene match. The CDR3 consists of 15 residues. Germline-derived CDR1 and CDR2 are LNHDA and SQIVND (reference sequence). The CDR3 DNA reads TGTGCCAGTAGTGAGGGGGCGGGCTCCTACAATGAGCAGTTCTTC. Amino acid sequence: CASSEGAGSYNEQFF.

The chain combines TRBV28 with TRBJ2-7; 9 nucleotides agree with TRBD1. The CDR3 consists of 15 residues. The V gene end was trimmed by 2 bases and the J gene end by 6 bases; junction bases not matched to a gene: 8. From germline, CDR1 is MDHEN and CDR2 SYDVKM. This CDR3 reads CASSLPGQGMAEQYF. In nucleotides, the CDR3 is TGTGCCAGCAGTTTACCGGGACAGGGTATGGCCGAGCAGTACTTC.

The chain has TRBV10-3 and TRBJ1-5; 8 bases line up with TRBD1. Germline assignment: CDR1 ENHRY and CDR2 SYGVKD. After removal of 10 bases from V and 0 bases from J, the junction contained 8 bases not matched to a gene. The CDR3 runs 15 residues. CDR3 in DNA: TGTGCCACCAAGGGCACAGGGGGTAGCAATCAGCCCCAGCATTTT. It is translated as CATKGTGGSNQPQHF.

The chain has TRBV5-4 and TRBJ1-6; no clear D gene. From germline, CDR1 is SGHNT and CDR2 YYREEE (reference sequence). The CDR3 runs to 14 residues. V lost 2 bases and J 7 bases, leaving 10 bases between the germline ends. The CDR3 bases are TGTGCCAGCAGCTTTGGACGGGAAAATTCACCCCTCCACTTT. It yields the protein CASSFGRENSPLHF.

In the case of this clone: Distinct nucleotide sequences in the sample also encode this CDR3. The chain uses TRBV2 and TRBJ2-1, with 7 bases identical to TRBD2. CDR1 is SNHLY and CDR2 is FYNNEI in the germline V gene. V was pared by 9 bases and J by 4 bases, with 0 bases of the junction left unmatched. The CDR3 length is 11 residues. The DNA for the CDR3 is TGTGCCAGTAGCGGGTACAATGAGCAGTTCTTC. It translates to CASSGYNEQFF. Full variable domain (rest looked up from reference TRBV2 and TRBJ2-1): EPEVTQTPSHQVTQMGQEVILRCVPISNHLYFYWYRQILGQKVEFLVSFYNNEISEKSEIFDDQFSVERPDGSNFTLKIRSTKLEDSAMYFCASSGYNEQFFGPGTRLTVL.

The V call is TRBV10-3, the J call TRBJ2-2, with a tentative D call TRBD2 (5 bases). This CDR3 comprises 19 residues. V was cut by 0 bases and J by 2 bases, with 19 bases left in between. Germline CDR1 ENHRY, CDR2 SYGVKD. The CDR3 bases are TGTGCCATCAGTGAGTCGGGAAGAGGGCCAAGATCAAACACCGGGGAGCTGTTTTTT. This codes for CAISESGRGPRSNTGELFF.

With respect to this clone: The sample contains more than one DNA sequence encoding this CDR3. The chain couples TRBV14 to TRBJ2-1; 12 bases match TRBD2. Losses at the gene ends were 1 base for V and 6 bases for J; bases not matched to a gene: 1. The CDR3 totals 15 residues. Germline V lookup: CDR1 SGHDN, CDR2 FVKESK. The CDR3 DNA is TGTGCCAGCAGCCAAGCTAGCGGGAGGGGCAATGAGCAGTTCTTC. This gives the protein CASSQASGRGNEQFF.

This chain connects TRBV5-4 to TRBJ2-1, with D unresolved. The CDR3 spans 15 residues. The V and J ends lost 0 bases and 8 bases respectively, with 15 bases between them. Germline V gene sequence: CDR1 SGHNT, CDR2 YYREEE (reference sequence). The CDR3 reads CASSLGLPPADEQFF. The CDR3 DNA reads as TGTGCCAGCAGCTTGGGACTGCCCCCGGCCGATGAGCAGTTCTTC.

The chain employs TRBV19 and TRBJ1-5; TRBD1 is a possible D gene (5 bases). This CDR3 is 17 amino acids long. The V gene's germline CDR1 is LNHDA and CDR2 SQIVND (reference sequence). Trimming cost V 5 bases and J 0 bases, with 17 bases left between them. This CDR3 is CASSQRGRVYSNQPQHF. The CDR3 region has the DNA TGTGCCAGTAGTCAAAGGGGCAGGGTTTATAGCAATCAGCCCCAGCATTTT.

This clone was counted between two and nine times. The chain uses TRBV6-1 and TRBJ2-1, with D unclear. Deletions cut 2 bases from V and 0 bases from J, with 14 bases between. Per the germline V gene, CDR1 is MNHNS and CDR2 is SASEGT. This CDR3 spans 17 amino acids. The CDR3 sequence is CASSELGSTISYNEQFF. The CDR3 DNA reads TGTGCCAGCAGTGAACTGGGCAGCACTATCTCCTACAATGAGCAGTTCTTC.

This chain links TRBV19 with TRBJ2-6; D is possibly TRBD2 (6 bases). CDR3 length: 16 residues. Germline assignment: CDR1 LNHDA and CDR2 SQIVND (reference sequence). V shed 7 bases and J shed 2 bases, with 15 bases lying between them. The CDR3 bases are TGTGCCAGTAATCACTTGGGGGGAGCTGGGGCCAACGTCCTGACTTTC. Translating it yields CASNHLGGAGANVLTF.

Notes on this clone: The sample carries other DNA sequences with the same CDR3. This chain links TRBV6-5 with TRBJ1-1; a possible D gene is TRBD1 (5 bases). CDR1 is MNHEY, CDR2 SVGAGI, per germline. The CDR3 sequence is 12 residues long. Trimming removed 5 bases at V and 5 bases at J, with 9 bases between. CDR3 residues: CASSPGGTEAFF. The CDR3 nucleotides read TGTGCCAGCAGTCCCGGGGGAACTGAAGCTTTCTTT.

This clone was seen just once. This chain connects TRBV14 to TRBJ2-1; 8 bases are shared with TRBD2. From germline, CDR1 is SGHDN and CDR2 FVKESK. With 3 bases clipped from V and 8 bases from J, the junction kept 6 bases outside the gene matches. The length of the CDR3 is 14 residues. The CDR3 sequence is CASSQGLGLYEQFF. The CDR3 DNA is TGTGCCAGCAGCCAGGGACTAGGATTGTATGAGCAGTTCTTC.

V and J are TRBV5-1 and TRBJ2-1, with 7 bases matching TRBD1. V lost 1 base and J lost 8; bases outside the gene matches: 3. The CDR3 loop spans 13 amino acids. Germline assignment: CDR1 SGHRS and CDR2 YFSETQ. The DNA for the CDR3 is TGCGCCAGCAGCTTGCTAGGGGGCGATGAGCAGTTCTTC. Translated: CASSLLGGDEQFF.

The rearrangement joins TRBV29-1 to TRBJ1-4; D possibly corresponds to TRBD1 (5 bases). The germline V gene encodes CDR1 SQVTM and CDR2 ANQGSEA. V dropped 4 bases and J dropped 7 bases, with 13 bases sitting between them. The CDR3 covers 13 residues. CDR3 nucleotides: TGCAGCGTTGGTAAGGGGATTGGTGAAAAACTGTTTTTT. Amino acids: CSVGKGIGEKLFF.

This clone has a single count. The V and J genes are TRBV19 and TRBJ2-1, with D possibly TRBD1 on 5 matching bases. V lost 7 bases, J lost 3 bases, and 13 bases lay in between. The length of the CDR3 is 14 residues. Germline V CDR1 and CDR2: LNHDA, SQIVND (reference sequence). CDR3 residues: CASKKPGHYNEQFF. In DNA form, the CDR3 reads TGTGCCAGTAAAAAACCCGGACACTACAATGAGCAGTTCTTC.

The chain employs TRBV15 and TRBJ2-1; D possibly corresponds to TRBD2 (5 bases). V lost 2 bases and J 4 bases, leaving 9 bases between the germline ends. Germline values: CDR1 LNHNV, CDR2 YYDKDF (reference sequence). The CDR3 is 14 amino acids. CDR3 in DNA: TGTGCCACCAGCAGATCACGGGGTTACAATGAGCAGTTCTTC. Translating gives CATSRSRGYNEQFF. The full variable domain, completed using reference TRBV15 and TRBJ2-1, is DAMVIQNPRYQVTQFGKPVTLSCSQTLNHNVMYWYQQKSSQAPKLLFHYYDKDFNNEADTPDNFQSRRPNTSFCFLDIRSPGLGDTAMYLCATSRSRGYNEQFFGPGTRLTVL.

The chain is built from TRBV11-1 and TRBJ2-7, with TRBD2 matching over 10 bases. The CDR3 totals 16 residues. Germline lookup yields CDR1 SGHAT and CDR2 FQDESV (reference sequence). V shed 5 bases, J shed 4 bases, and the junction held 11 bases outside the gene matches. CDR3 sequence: CASSRRPGLATYEQYF. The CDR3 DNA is TGTGCCAGCAGCAGACGACCGGGACTAGCGACGTACGAGCAGTACTTC.

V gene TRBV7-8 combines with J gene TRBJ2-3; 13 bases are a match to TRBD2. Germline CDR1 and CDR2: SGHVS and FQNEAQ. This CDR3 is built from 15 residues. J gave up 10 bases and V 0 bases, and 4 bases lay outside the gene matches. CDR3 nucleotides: TGTGCCAGCAGCTTAGCGCGGACTAGCGGGAGTCCGCAGTATTTT. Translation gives CASSLARTSGSPQYF.

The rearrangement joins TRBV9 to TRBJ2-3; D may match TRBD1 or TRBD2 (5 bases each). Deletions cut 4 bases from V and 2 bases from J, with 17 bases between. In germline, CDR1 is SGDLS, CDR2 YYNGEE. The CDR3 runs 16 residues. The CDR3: CASSSRVRDLTDTQYF. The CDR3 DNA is TGTGCCAGCAGCTCCCGGGTCAGGGACCTCACAGATACGCAGTATTTT.

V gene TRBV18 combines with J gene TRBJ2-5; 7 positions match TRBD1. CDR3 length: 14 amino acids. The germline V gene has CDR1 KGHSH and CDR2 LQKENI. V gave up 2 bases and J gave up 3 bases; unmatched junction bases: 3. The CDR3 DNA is TGTGCCAGCTCACCATGGACAGGAGAAGAGACCCAGTACTTC. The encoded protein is CASSPWTGEETQYF.